Listed here are 14 T cell receptor beta chains from one sample, sequenced in a study of blood T cells in healthy people across ages. Then a second PCR, running roughly 7 to 11 cycles, was carried out with a sample-barcoded 5' primer and a J-beta primer mix. TCRdb re-called the 5' RACE reads with MiXCR, one entry per CDR3 protein. The table includes 650,000 to 1,000,000 distinct CDR3 sequences, under 40% detected once. The sequencing sample was made of blood. The source is a man aged 18-30 years in good health.

In the case of this clonotype: This may be a read error, as it is one base from a much larger clone. The chain carries TRBV27 and TRBJ2-7, with D unresolved. The CDR3 runs to 12 residues. The germline V gene encodes CDR1 MNHEY and CDR2 SMNVEV (reference sequence). The CDR3 sequence: CASRGRSYERYF. The CDR3 DNA reads TGTGCCAGCAGAGGACGATCCTACGAGCGGTACTTC.

The chain employs TRBV6-2 or TRBV6-3 and TRBJ2-3; D gene uncertain. CDR3 length: 16 residues. Germline-derived CDR1 and CDR2 are MNHEY and SVGEGT. V gave up 2 bases and J gave up 2 bases, with 14 bases separating them. CDR3 amino acids: CASSYVYSSSTDTQYF. CDR3 DNA sequence: TGTGCCAGCAGTTACGTGTACAGTTCCTCCACAGATACGCAGTATTTT.

The chain employs TRBV14 and TRBJ2-1, with D possibly being TRBD1 or TRBD2 (6 bases each). Trimming cost V 0 bases and J 4 bases, with 13 bases left between them. This CDR3 contains 16 residues. CDR1 and CDR2 (germline): SGHDN, FVKESK. CDR3 DNA sequence: TGTGCCAGCAGCCAAGACCCGGGGGCGCTTTACAATGAGCAGTTCTTC. Its protein product is CASSQDPGALYNEQFF. Combining the CDR3 with reference TRBV14 and TRBJ2-1 gives the whole variable domain EAGVTQFPSHSVIEKGQTVTLRCDPISGHDNLYWYRRVMGKEIKFLLHFVKESKQDESGMPNNRFLAERTGGTYSTLKVQPAELEDSGVYFCASSQDPGALYNEQFFGPGTRLTVL.

The gene calls are TRBV7-3 and TRBJ2-1; D is uncertain. V lost 0 bases and J 5 bases, leaving 8 bases between the germline ends. The germline V gene encodes CDR1 SGHTA and CDR2 FQGTGA. The CDR3 length is 14 residues. In nucleotides, the CDR3 is TGTGCCAGCAGCTTAACCTGGTTGGACAATGAGCAGTTCTTC. Its translation is CASSLTWLDNEQFF. The full variable domain, rest sourced from reference TRBV7-3 and TRBJ2-1, is GAGVSQTPSNKVTEKGKYVELRCDPISGHTALYWYRQSLGQGPEFLIYFQGTGAADDSGLPNDRFFAVRPEGSVSTLKIQRTERGDSAVYLCASSLTWLDNEQFFGPGTRLTVL.

This clonotype was counted ten times or more. This chain joins TRBV20-1 and TRBJ2-3, with 9 nucleotides matching TRBD2. The germline gives CDR1 DFQATT, CDR2 SNEGSKA (reference sequence). The length of the CDR3 is 14 residues. V was pared by 3 bases and J by 0 bases, with 1 base of the junction left unmatched. The CDR3 DNA sequence: TGCAGTGCTAGGACTAGCGGAAGCACAGATACGCAGTATTTT. Translating gives CSARTSGSTDTQYF.

V gene TRBV9 combines with J gene TRBJ1-1, with D hard to call. Trimming cost V 3 bases and J 10 bases, with 10 bases left between them. Germline values: CDR1 SGDLS, CDR2 YYNGEE. This CDR3 has 11 amino acids. This CDR3 reads CASSAGSGAFF. As DNA, the CDR3 is TGTGCCAGCAGCGCTGGGAGTGGAGCTTTCTTT.

V gene TRBV29-1 combines with J gene TRBJ1-2, with D maybe TRBD1 (6 bases). The CDR3 consists of 12 residues. Trimming left V 5 bases short and J 5 bases short, with 12 bases between. Germline values: CDR1 SQVTM, CDR2 ANQGSEA. Here the CDR3 reads CSVIDRLYGYTF. The CDR3 nucleotides read TGCAGCGTTATTGACAGGCTTTATGGCTACACCTTC.

As concerns this clonotype: Without the conserved terminal phenylalanine or tryptophan, this CDR3 likely stems from a read error. The chain couples TRBV6-2 or TRBV6-3 to TRBJ2-5; TRBD1 matches 7 bases. Per the germline V gene, CDR1 is MNHEY and CDR2 is SVGEGT. The CDR3 is 13 residues long. V trimming: 4 bases; J trimming: 5 bases; junction bases outside the gene matches: 4. The CDR3 sequence: CASSFLTGETQYL. The CDR3 DNA sequence: TGTGCCAGCAGTTTCCTGACAGGGGAGACCCAGTACCTC.

The chain has TRBV30 and TRBJ2-4, with D possibly matching TRBD2 (7 bases). The DNA end is a closer match to TRBJ2-7, so the J assignment may be wrong. CDR1 is GTSNPN and CDR2 is SVGIG in the germline V gene (reference sequence). The CDR3 has 14 residues. The DNA of the CDR3 is TGTGCCTGGACCAGGCCGGGGGGCCCCTACGAGCAGTACTTC. This encodes CAWTRPGGPYEQYF.

This clonotype was counted only a few times. The rearrangement joins TRBV4-1 to TRBJ2-1; TRBD1 aligns across 10 bases. CDR1 MGHRA and CDR2 YSYEKL come from the germline V gene. This CDR3 has 13 residues. Trimming removed 6 bases from V and 6 bases from J; junction bases left unmatched: 2. The CDR3: CASRWTGGNEQFF. CDR3 DNA sequence: TGCGCCAGCAGGTGGACAGGGGGCAATGAGCAGTTCTTC.

The gene calls are TRBV10-3 and TRBJ1-5, with 11 bases identical to TRBD1. CDR3 size: 13 residues. V lost 10 bases to trimming and J lost 7 bases; unmatched junction nucleotides: 6. The germline V gene has CDR1 ENHRY and CDR2 SYGVKD. For the CDR3, the DNA is TGTGCCACCTGGGACAGGGGGATGCAGCCCCAGCATTTT. Translating gives CATWDRGMQPQHF.

This clonotype showed up many times. The chain carries TRBV20-1 and TRBJ2-1, with D perhaps matching TRBD1 or TRBD2 (6 bases each). From germline, CDR1 is DFQATT and CDR2 SNEGSKA (reference sequence). Trimming pared 5 bases from V and 7 bases from J, leaving 18 bases between. The CDR3 spans 14 residues. The CDR3 region is CSADTGRNANEQFF. The CDR3 bases are TGCAGTGCTGACACAGGGAGGAACGCGAATGAGCAGTTCTTC.

This clonotype appeared many times. The chain links TRBV12-3 or TRBV12-4 to TRBJ2-3; TRBD1 aligns across 11 bases. V dropped 6 bases and J dropped 4; count of bases not matched to a gene: 9. This CDR3 has 16 residues. The CDR3 spells CASSPTGTGGADTQYF. The CDR3 region has the DNA TGTGCCAGCAGCCCAACCGGGACAGGGGGTGCAGATACGCAGTATTTT.

This clonotype occurred a few times. This chain uses TRBV7-2 with TRBJ1-4; no clear D. V lost 5 bases to trimming and J lost 2 bases, with 12 bases between them. CDR3 length equals 15 residues. CDR1 is SGHTA and CDR2 is FQGNSA in the germline V gene. The DNA for the CDR3 is TGTGCCAGCAGCCCGTACATGGGGACTAATGAAAAACTGTTTTTT. Residues: CASSPYMGTNEKLFF.